The clone carrying this TCR beta chain was detected a few times. The data are from a study of CD8 T cells in ankylosing spondylitis. TCRdb itself ran the 5' RACE reads through MiXCR, one entry per CDR3 protein. The sample has a few hundred thousand distinct CDR3 sequences, less than 25% seen once. The trim removed 4 bases at V and 4 bases at J, leaving 11 bases unmatched. There are 16 residues in the CDR3. Germline lookup yields CDR1 LGHDT and CDR2 YNNKEL (reference sequence). Sample: blood, either unsorted or a sorted T cell fraction (not recorded which). J is TRBJ2-7 and V is TRBV3-1; 9 bases map to TRBD1. The clonotype originates from a female donor with ankylosing spondylitis or in good health (not recorded which). CDR3 amino acids: CASSLPRGQGTYEQYF. Here the CDR3 DNA reads TGTGCCAGCAGCCTGCCCCGTGGACAGGGGACGTACGAGCAGTACTTC.